These 13 T cell receptor beta chains originate from one sample sequenced in a study of blood T cell repertoires in COVID-19. Some clones are missing from TCRdb's copy, which holds only in-frame ones; the method was immunoSEQ multiplex PCR. The sample lists under 200,000 clones, approximately 88% occurring once. The sequencing sample was made of peripheral blood. Every receptor here comes from a woman aged 55 to 70 with acute or convalescent COVID-19.

V and J are TRBV7-6 and TRBJ1-6; weak D call: TRBD1 (6 bases). The CDR3 totals 16 residues. Germline CDR1 reads SGHVS; CDR2 reads FNYEAQ. Trimming left V 1 base short and J 8 bases short, with 15 bases between. The CDR3 DNA reads TGTGCCAGCAGCTTAGTACCGGGGGGCCTGGATTCACCCCTCCACTTT. Its translation: CASSLVPGGLDSPLHF.

This clone appeared a few times. V is TRBV19 and J is TRBJ1-1; perhaps TRBD1 as D (6 bases). Germline CDR1 is LNHDA and CDR2 is SQIVND (reference sequence). Trimming removed 5 bases at V and 4 bases at J, with 20 bases between. The CDR3 consists of 16 residues. CDR3 DNA sequence: TGTGCCAGTAGTTCAACGGCCAGGGGCGCTGGCACTGAAGCTTTCTTT. Amino acid sequence: CASSSTARGAGTEAFF.

The chain employs TRBV19 and TRBJ1-5, with a weak D call TRBD1 (5 bases). Trimming left V 3 bases short and J 10 bases short, with 10 bases between. Germline CDR1 and CDR2: LNHDA and SQIVND (reference sequence). This CDR3 comprises 12 residues. The CDR3 loop reads CASSMTARPQHF. The CDR3 bases are TGTGCCAGTAGTATGACAGCCCGACCCCAGCATTTT.

The sample holds one count of this clone. V is TRBV18 and J is TRBJ2-7, with D possibly being TRBD2 (6 bases). The V gene lost 2 bases and the J gene lost 7 bases, with 18 bases spanning the gap. The CDR3 has 15 residues. Germline lookup yields CDR1 KGHSH and CDR2 LQKENI. The chain's CDR3 is CASSPFSGGAQEQYF. The DNA of the CDR3 is TGTGCCAGCTCACCATTCTCGGGCGGGGCGCAGGAGCAGTACTTC.

This chain links TRBV5-1 with TRBJ2-2; TRBD1 is a possible D gene (6 bases). The germline V gene has CDR1 SGHRS and CDR2 YFSETQ. The V end was cut by 2 bases, the J end by 3 bases, with 14 bases between. CDR3 length: 16 residues. CDR3 DNA: TGCGCCAGCAGCTTCGGATTCAGGGGCGACACCGGGGAGCTGTTTTTT. It encodes CASSFGFRGDTGELFF. Supplemented by reference TRBV5-1 and TRBJ2-2, the full variable domain reads KAGVTQTPRYLIKTRGQQVTLSCSPISGHRSVSWYQQTPGQGLQFLFEYFSETQRNKGNFPGRFSGRQFSNSRSEMNVSTLELGDSALYLCASSFGFRGDTGELFFGEGSRLTVL.

The chain carries TRBV5-6 and TRBJ1-3; D not certain. CDR3 length equals 15 residues. Trimming took off 6 bases at V and 2 bases at J, with 15 bases between the two ends. Germline CDR1 and CDR2: SGHDT and YYEEEE. This CDR3 is CASTLGGVAGNTIYF. The CDR3 DNA is TGTGCCAGCACCCTTGGCGGGGTCGCTGGAAACACCATATATTTT.

This clone was picked up one time. The chain employs TRBV11-3 and TRBJ2-2; tentative D call: TRBD1 (6 bases). Between the trimmed V and J ends, which lost 4 bases and 1 base, there was a span of 7 bases. The CDR3 has 14 amino acids. CDR1 is SGHNT, CDR2 YENEEA, per germline. The CDR3 loop is CASSSQGNTGELFF. The CDR3 region has the DNA TGTGCCAGCAGCTCACAGGGGAACACCGGGGAGCTGTTTTTT.

This clone was recorded once. The V gene is TRBV4-3, the J gene TRBJ1-6; D not resolved. There are 14 residues in the CDR3. Trimming pared 3 bases from V and 7 bases from J, leaving 10 bases between. Germline V gives CDR1 LGHNA, CDR2 YSLEER. The CDR3 DNA reads as TGCGCCAGCAGCCAGGAGTCGGGAAATTCACCCCTCCACTTT. This encodes CASSQESGNSPLHF.

V and J are TRBV7-2 and TRBJ2-7; 9 bases agree with TRBD1. J lost 0 bases, V lost 3 bases, and 6 bases had no gene match. The CDR3 length is 16 residues. Germline values: CDR1 SGHTA, CDR2 FQGNSA. CDR3 sequence (DNA): TGTGCCAGCAGCTTGGGACAGGGAGGGAGCTCCTACGAGCAGTACTTC. Translation: CASSLGQGGSSYEQYF.

The chain combines TRBV19 with TRBJ1-4; D might be TRBD1 (5 bases). Germline V lookup: CDR1 LNHDA, CDR2 SQIVND (reference sequence). Trimming stripped 6 bases from V and 7 bases from J, with 15 bases between. This CDR3 is 14 amino acids long. The CDR3: CASRPRVQREKLFF. The CDR3 DNA is TGTGCCAGTAGGCCCAGGGTGCAACGTGAAAAACTGTTTTTT.

This clone was counted between two and nine times. The J gene is TRBJ2-2, the V gene TRBV24-1; D is undetermined. V dropped 5 bases and J dropped 0 bases, with 6 bases sitting between them. The CDR3 runs to 14 residues. The V gene's germline CDR1 is KGHDR and CDR2 SFDVKD. The CDR3 nucleotides read TGTGCCACCAGTGGGAGTGCGAACACCGGGGAGCTGTTTTTT. This sequence encodes CATSGSANTGELFF.

The chain is built from TRBV7-9 and TRBJ2-1; 8 bases line up with TRBD2. The germline V gene has CDR1 SEHNR and CDR2 FQNEAQ (reference sequence). Losses at the gene ends were 5 bases for V and 8 bases for J; bases not matched to a gene: 20. The CDR3 is made up of 18 amino acids. This chain's CDR3 is CASSLRLYPGGPSDEQFF. The CDR3, as DNA: TGTGCCAGCAGCCTTCGGTTGTATCCGGGGGGGCCGTCCGATGAGCAGTTCTTC.

The table lists this clone with a count of one. This chain joins TRBV6-2 or TRBV6-3 and TRBJ1-4, with D possibly TRBD1 on 5 matching bases. The CDR3 runs to 16 residues. Germline CDR1 and CDR2: MNHEY and SVGEGT. V was trimmed by 5 bases and J by 0 bases, leaving 13 bases between them. The CDR3 DNA follows: TGTGCCAGCAGTCCGACAGAGTTTGCAACTAATGAAAAACTGTTTTTT. Protein: CASSPTEFATNEKLFF.